This passage covers 22 T cell receptor beta chains from one sample sequenced in a study of T cell repertoires in cytomegalovirus infection. Antigens of these TCRs are unknown. A single record per CDR3 protein comes from TCRdb applying MiXCR to the reads. In the table there are approximately 910,000 distinct CDR3 sequences, approximately 31% of which are singletons. The starting material was cultured CD8+ T cells from PBMCs, obtained from culture after CMV antigen stimulation. Source of these receptors: a human donor in good health (CMV status not recorded). Some clones in this sample may be carry-over from other donors' samples.

This clonotype has more than one count but fewer than ten. The V call is TRBV7-8, the J call TRBJ2-4; possibly TRBD1 for D (6 bases). Trimming stripped 1 base from V and 7 bases from J, with 11 bases between. CDR3 length equals 14 residues. From germline, CDR1 is SGHVS and CDR2 FQNEAQ. The DNA of the CDR3 is TGTGCCAGCAGCTTAGGCGGACAGATGAACATTCAGTACTTC. Protein sequence: CASSLGGQMNIQYF.

This sequence joins TRBV7-6 and TRBJ2-7, with unresolved D. The CDR3 spans 13 residues. CDR1 is SGHVS and CDR2 is FNYEAQ in the germline V gene. The ends were cut back, 5 bases at V and 1 base at J, with 9 bases in the middle. The CDR3 loop reads CASSPKDSYEQYF. The CDR3 DNA reads as TGTGCCAGCAGCCCGAAGGATTCCTACGAGCAGTACTTC.

This clonotype appeared a few times. The chain employs TRBV12-3 or TRBV12-4 and TRBJ1-6, with TRBD1 matching 7 bases. CDR3 length equals 14 residues. The V and J ends lost 6 bases and 6 bases, in that order; junction bases with no gene match: 5. The CDR3 coding sequence is TGTGCCAGCAGCCCGACAGGGACTAATTCACCCCTCCACTTT. Residues: CASSPTGTNSPLHF.

V is TRBV10-3 and J is TRBJ1-1; D is undetermined. Trimming cost V 8 bases and J 6 bases, with 13 bases left between them. This CDR3 has 12 amino acids. From germline, CDR1 is ENHRY and CDR2 SYGVKD. The CDR3, as DNA: TGTGCCATCGGAGGAGATGTCCCTGAAGCTTTCTTT. Encoded protein: CAIGGDVPEAFF.

This clonotype occurred once. This sequence joins TRBV12-5 and TRBJ1-1, with TRBD1 identical over 9 bases. After removal of 2 bases from V and 4 bases from J, the junction contained 8 bases not matched to a gene. The CDR3 is 16 residues long. Looked up from germline, CDR1 is LGHNT and CDR2 is FRNRAP. CDR3 region: CASGLPLTGGSTEAFF. The CDR3 region has the DNA TGTGCTAGTGGTTTGCCGTTGACAGGGGGTTCCACTGAAGCTTTCTTT.

This clonotype was found a few times. The J gene is TRBJ2-7, the V gene TRBV7-9; the D gene is possibly TRBD2 (6 bases). Germline lookup yields CDR1 SEHNR and CDR2 FQNEAQ (reference sequence). V lost 0 bases to trimming and J lost 5 bases, with 17 bases between them. CDR3 size: 16 residues. CDR3: CASSLARGFPVDEQYF. CDR3 in DNA: TGTGCCAGCAGCTTAGCGCGGGGCTTCCCTGTCGACGAGCAGTACTTC.

The chain combines TRBV10-1 with TRBJ2-3; possible D gene TRBD1, 5 bases. V was shortened by 5 bases and J by 2 bases, with 8 bases between the two germline ends. This CDR3 is built from 13 residues. Germline CDR1 reads WNHNN; CDR2 reads SYGVQD (reference sequence). For the CDR3, the DNA is TGCGCCAGCAGTCGACAGTACACAGATACGCAGTATTTT. It encodes CASSRQYTDTQYF.

A few counts support this clonotype. The J gene is TRBJ2-1, the V gene TRBV20-1; 10 positions agree with TRBD2. This CDR3 comprises 14 residues. V lost 6 bases to trimming and J lost 10 bases; unmatched junction nucleotides: 12. In germline, CDR1 is DFQATT, CDR2 SNEGSKA (reference sequence). The CDR3 coding sequence is TGCAGTGCAGACCAGCGGGGGGGCCTGGGAGAGCAGTTCTTC. Residues: CSADQRGGLGEQFF.

The rearrangement joins TRBV14 to TRBJ2-3; no definite D call. The V end was cut by 0 bases, the J end by 2 bases, with 15 bases between. The CDR3 has 17 residues. The V gene's germline CDR1 is SGHDN and CDR2 FVKESK. DNA of the CDR3: TGTGCCAGCAGCCAAGATCCCATCAGAAGGTACACAGATACGCAGTATTTT. Protein product: CASSQDPIRRYTDTQYF.

The rearrangement joins TRBV29-1 to TRBJ1-4; no firm D call. The CDR3 is 14 amino acids. The germline V gene encodes CDR1 SQVTM and CDR2 ANQGSEA. Between the trimmed V and J ends, which lost 5 bases and 0 bases, there was a span of 10 bases. The CDR3 loop is CSVIPAATNEKLFF. DNA for the CDR3: TGCAGCGTTATCCCAGCAGCAACTAATGAAAAACTGTTTTTT.

The CDR3 sequence is CANSSLSQGIYGYTF. Written as DNA, the CDR3 is TGTGCCAACAGTTCCCTCTCTCAGGGGATCTATGGCTACACCTTC. The V and J genes are TRBV7-2 and TRBJ1-2, with D maybe TRBD1 (6 bases). V dropped 10 bases and J dropped 4 bases, with 22 bases sitting between them. The CDR3 contains 15 residues. Looked up from germline, CDR1 is SGHTA and CDR2 is FQGNSA.

This clonotype was seen more than once but under ten times. J is TRBJ1-1 and V is TRBV7-9, with TRBD1 identical over 7 bases. This CDR3 comprises 14 residues. With V trimmed by 3 bases and J by 6 bases, 7 bases remained unmatched. Germline values: CDR1 SEHNR, CDR2 FQNEAQ (reference sequence). The CDR3 nucleotides read TGTGCCAGCAGCTTGATAGGGGGCGTCCCTGAAGCTTTCTTT. Amino acids: CASSLIGGVPEAFF.

This clonotype appeared a few times. The chain uses TRBV29-1 and TRBJ1-2; 9 bases fit TRBD1. The ends lost 3 bases at V and 2 bases at J; junction bases unmatched: 16. The CDR3 spans 18 residues. Germline values: CDR1 SQVTM, CDR2 ANQGSEA. The DNA for the CDR3 is TGCAGCGTTGACTACTCCGGGACAGGGCCCATTGAAAACTATGGCTACACCTTC. It is translated as CSVDYSGTGPIENYGYTF.

This chain links TRBV7-6 with TRBJ1-1; D unresolved. The CDR3 extends over 15 amino acids. V lost 5 bases and J 1 base, leaving 14 bases between the germline ends. CDR1 is SGHVS, CDR2 FNYEAQ, per germline. CDR3: CASSPEVDANTEAFF. CDR3 bases: TGTGCCAGCAGCCCGGAGGTCGACGCGAACACTGAAGCTTTCTTT.

This sequence joins TRBV7-9 and TRBJ2-3; no clear D gene. The CDR3 has 17 amino acids. The V end was cut by 0 bases, the J end by 0 bases, with 13 bases between. CDR1 and CDR2 (germline): SEHNR, FQNEAQ (reference sequence). The CDR3 nucleotides are TGTGCCAGCAGCTTAGCGGTAATGATCCCTAGCACAGATACGCAGTATTTT. This sequence encodes CASSLAVMIPSTDTQYF.

The chain is built from TRBV7-9 and TRBJ2-5; 9 bases map to TRBD1. With V trimmed by 6 bases and J by 3 bases, 8 bases remained unmatched. CDR1 is SEHNR and CDR2 is FQNEAQ in the germline V gene (reference sequence). This CDR3 has 15 amino acids. Here the CDR3 DNA reads TGTGCCAGCAGACGAGGGACAGGGCCTGAAGAGACCCAGTACTTC. The encoded protein is CASRRGTGPEETQYF. The full variable domain, rest sourced from reference TRBV7-9 and TRBJ2-5, is DTGVSQNPRHKITKRGQNVTFRCDPISEHNRLYWYRQTLGQGPEFLTYFQNEAQLEKSRLLSDRFSAERPKGSFSTLEIQRTEQGDSAMYLCASRRGTGPEETQYFGPGTRLLVL.

The chain joins TRBV5-6 to TRBJ2-7, with TRBD2 matching over 10 bases. The CDR3 length is 14 residues. Germline V lookup: CDR1 SGHDT, CDR2 YYEEEE. V lost 1 base, J lost 4 bases, and 2 bases stayed unmatched. The CDR3 reads CASSLTAGGYEQYV. In DNA form, the CDR3 reads TGTGCCAGCAGCTTGACAGCGGGGGGGTACGAGCAGTACGTC.

There are many counts of this clonotype. V gene TRBV6-1 combines with J gene TRBJ1-2; TRBD1 agrees at 7 bases. The J segment lost 4 bases and the V segment lost 2 bases, leaving 7 bases of the junction unmatched. The germline CDR1 and CDR2 sequences are MNHNS and SASEGT. This CDR3 region has 15 residues. The CDR3 region is CASSELRGRGYGYTF. CDR3 in DNA: TGTGCCAGCAGTGAACTGAGGGGGCGCGGCTATGGCTACACCTTC.

The rearrangement links TRBV5-4 to TRBJ1-1, with 7 nucleotides matching TRBD1. V was pared by 4 bases and J by 4 bases, with 4 bases of the junction left unmatched. Germline V CDR1 and CDR2: SGHNT, YYREEE (reference sequence). The CDR3 runs 13 residues. CDR3 in amino acids: CASSPGQATEAFF. In DNA form, the CDR3 reads TGTGCCAGCAGCCCCGGACAGGCCACTGAAGCTTTCTTT. Full variable domain (outside the CDR3, taken from reference TRBV5-4 and TRBJ1-1): ETGVTQSPTHLIKTRGQQVTLRCSSQSGHNTVSWYQQALGQGPQFIFQYYREEENGRGNFPPRFSGLQFPNYSSELNVNALELDDSALYLCASSPGQATEAFFGQGTRLTVV.

For the CDR3, the DNA is TGTGCCAGCAGACAATCGTTAGGGGGCGGTTACCCATCCTATGGCTACACCTTC. Protein sequence: CASRQSLGGGYPSYGYTF. The chain links TRBV27 to TRBJ1-2; 7 bases fit TRBD1. V lost 6 bases and J lost 4; bases outside the gene matches: 20. Germline V gene lookup returns CDR1 MNHEY and CDR2 SMNVEV (reference sequence). The length of the CDR3 is 18 residues.

There are many counts of this clonotype. The chain couples TRBV12-3 or TRBV12-4 to TRBJ1-2; no definite D call. The V and J ends lost 0 bases and 0 bases respectively, with 17 bases between them. This CDR3 is built from 18 residues. The CDR3 reads CASSLALLDGRTNYGYTF. The CDR3 coding sequence is TGTGCCAGCAGTTTAGCCTTACTTGATGGCAGGACTAACTATGGCTACACCTTC.

The rearrangement uses TRBV7-6 and TRBJ2-2; TRBD1 matches 9 bases. Germline V gene sequence: CDR1 SGHVS, CDR2 FNYEAQ. CDR3 size: 15 residues. J gave up 6 bases and V 5 bases, and 7 bases lay outside the gene matches. CDR3 loop: CASSGGQGNSGELFF. As DNA, the CDR3 is TGTGCCAGCAGCGGAGGACAGGGGAATTCCGGGGAGCTGTTTTTT.